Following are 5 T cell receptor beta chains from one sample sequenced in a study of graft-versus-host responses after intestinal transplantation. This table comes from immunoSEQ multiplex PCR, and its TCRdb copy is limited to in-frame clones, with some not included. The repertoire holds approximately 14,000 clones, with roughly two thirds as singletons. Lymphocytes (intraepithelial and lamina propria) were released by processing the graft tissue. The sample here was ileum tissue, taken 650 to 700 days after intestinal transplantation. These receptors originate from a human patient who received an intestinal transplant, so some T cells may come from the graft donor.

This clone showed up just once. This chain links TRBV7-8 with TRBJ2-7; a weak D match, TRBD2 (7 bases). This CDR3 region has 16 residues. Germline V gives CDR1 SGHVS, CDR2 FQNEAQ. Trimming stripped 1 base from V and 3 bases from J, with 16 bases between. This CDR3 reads CASSLDPGGAYYEQYF. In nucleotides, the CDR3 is TGTGCCAGCAGCTTAGATCCTGGGGGGGCGTACTACGAGCAGTACTTC.

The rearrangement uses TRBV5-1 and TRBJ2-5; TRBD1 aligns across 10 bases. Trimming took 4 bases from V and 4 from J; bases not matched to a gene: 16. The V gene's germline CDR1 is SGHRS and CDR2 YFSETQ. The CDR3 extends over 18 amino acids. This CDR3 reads CASSARGGGQGVGETQYF. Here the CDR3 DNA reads TGCGCCAGCAGCGCCCGGGGGGGAGGACAGGGGGTCGGAGAGACCCAGTACTTC.

The CDR3 protein is CASSLRGLADTQYF. The CDR3 region has the DNA TGTGCCAGCAGCCTCCGAGGACTAGCAGATACGCAGTATTTT. The chain is built from TRBV5-6 and TRBJ2-3; 7 bases align to TRBD2. Germline CDR1 and CDR2: SGHDT and YYEEEE. The CDR3 contains 14 residues. V lost 4 bases to trimming and J lost 4 bases; unmatched junction nucleotides: 6.

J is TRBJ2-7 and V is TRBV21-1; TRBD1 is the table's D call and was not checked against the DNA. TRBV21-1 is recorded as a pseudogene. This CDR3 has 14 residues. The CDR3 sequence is CASSAGTGDYEQYF. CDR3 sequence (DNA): TGTGCCAGCAGTGCGGGGACAGGGGACTACGAGCAGTACTTC.

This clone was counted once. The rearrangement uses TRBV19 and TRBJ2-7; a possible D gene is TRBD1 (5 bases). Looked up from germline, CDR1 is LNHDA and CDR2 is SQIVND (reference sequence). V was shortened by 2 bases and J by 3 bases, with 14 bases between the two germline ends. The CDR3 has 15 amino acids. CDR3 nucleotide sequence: TGTGCCAGTAGTATATTTGCAGGGTCACTCTACGAGCAGTACTTC. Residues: CASSIFAGSLYEQYF.